This entry features one TCR beta chain sequence. Its antigen remains unknown. Sequencing used immunoSEQ multiplex PCR; TCRdb keeps in-frame clones, though not all of them. The sample has roughly 120,000 clones; approximately 92% are singletons. The entry originates in a study of T cell responses to AZD1222 COVID-19 vaccine. Study conclusions and caveats: Clonal diversity may have been underestimated in mostly white British donors. Every sample of the repertoires postdated the peak T cell response.

Pooled in the analysis were second doses at about 4 or about 12 weeks. This CDR3 is 14 amino acids long. CDR1 and CDR2 (germline): SGHTA, FQGNSA. Trimming removed 4 bases from V and 5 bases from J; junction bases left unmatched: 6. This material consisted of peripheral blood, taken 28 days after the second AZD1222 dose. The J gene is TRBJ1-2, the V gene TRBV7-2; 8 bases map to TRBD1. The source is an adult who received the AZD1222 COVID-19 vaccine. DNA for the CDR3: TGTGCCAGCAGCTCCCAGGGGGCGTCGTATGGCTACACCTTC. Protein product: CASSSQGASYGYTF.